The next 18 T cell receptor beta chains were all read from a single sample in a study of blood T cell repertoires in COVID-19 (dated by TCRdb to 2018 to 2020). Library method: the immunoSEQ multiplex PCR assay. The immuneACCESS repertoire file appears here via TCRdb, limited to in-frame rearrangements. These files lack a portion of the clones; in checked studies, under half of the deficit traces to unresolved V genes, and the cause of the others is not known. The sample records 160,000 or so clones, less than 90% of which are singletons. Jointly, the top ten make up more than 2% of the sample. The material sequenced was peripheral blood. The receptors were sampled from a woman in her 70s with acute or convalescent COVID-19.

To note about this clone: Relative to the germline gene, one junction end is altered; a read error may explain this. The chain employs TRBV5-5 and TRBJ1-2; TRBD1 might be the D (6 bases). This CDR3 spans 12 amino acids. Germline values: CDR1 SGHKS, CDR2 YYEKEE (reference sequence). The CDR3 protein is CASSFDGTSDFW. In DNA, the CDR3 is TGTGCCAGCAGCTTCGATGGGACATCCGACTTTTGG. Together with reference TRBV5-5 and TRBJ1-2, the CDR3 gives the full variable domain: DAGVTQSPTHLIKTRGQQVTLRCSPISGHKSVSWYQQVLGQGPQFIFQYYEKEERGRGNFPDRFSARQFPNYSSELNVNALLLGDSALYLCASSFDGTSDFWGSGTRLTVV.

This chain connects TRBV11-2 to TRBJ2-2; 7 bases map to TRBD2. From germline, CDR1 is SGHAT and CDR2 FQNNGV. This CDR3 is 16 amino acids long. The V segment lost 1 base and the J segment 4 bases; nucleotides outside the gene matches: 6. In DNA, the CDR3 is TGTGCCAGCAGCTTAGTCTCCGCGGGGGTCACCGGGGAGCTGTTTTTT. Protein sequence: CASSLVSAGVTGELFF.

CDR3 region: CASSEARTGRATTIYF. CDR3 nucleotide sequence: TGTGCCAGCAGTGAAGCCCGGACAGGGAGGGCGACAACCATATATTTT. The chain joins TRBV6-1 to TRBJ1-3; 8 bases are a match to TRBD1. The CDR3 spans 16 residues. J was trimmed by 10 bases and V by 0 bases; bases with no gene match: 11. In germline, CDR1 is MNHNS, CDR2 SASEGT.

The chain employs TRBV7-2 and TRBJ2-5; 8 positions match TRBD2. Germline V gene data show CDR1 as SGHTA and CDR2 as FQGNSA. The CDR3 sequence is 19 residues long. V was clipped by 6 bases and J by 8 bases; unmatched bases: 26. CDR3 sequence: CASRPSGRGGRRRSFTQYF. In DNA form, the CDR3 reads TGTGCCAGCAGGCCCTCGGGACGGGGGGGCCGAAGGAGAAGTTTCACCCAGTACTTC.

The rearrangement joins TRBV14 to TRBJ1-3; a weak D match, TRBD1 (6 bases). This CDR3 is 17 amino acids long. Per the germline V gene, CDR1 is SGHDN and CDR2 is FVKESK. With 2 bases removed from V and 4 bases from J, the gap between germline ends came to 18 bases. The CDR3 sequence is CASSQYASTGSGNTIYF. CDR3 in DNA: TGTGCCAGCAGCCAATATGCTTCAACAGGGTCCGGAAACACCATATATTTT.

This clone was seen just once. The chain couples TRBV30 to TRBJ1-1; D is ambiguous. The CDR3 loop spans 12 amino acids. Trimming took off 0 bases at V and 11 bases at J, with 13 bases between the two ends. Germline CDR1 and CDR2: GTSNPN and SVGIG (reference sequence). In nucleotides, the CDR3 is TGTGCCTGGAGTGTACCACAGTCTTACGCTTTCTTT. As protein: CAWSVPQSYAFF.

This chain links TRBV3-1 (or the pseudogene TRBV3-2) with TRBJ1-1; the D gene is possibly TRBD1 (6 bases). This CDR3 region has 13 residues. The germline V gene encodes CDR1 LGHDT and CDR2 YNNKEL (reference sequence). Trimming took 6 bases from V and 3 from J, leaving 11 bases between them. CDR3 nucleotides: TGTGCCAGCAGAGCCGACAGGTACACTGAAGCTTTCTTT. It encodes CASRADRYTEAFF.

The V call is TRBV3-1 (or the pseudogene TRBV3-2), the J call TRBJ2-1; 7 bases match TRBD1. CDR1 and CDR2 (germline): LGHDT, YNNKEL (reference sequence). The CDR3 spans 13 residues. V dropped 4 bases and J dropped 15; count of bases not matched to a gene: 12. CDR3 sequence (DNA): TGTGCCAGCAGCCTTCAGGGGACAGCTACGATGTTCTTC. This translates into CASSLQGTATMFF.

In DNA form, the CDR3 reads TGTGCCAGCAGTTTATCAGGCGGGGATGGCTACACCTTC. This translates into CASSLSGGDGYTF. This chain connects TRBV12-3 or TRBV12-4 to TRBJ1-2; D uncertain. This CDR3 has 13 amino acids. Deletions cut 2 bases from V and 6 bases from J, with 10 bases between.

The CDR3 spells CASSVFGRFGYTF. The CDR3 DNA reads as TGTGCCAGCAGCGTATTTGGGAGATTCGGCTACACCTTC. This rearrangement joins TRBV9 to TRBJ1-2, with D unclear. The CDR3 totals 13 residues. Germline CDR1 is SGDLS and CDR2 is YYNGEE. Trimming took off 1 base at V and 8 bases at J, with 12 bases between the two ends.

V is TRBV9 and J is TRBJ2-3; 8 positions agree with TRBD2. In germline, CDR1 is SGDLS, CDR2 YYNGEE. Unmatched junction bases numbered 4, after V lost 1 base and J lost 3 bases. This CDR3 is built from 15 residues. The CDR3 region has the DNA TGTGCCAGCAGCGTATTGGCGGGGGGTACAGATACGCAGTATTTT. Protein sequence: CASSVLAGGTDTQYF.

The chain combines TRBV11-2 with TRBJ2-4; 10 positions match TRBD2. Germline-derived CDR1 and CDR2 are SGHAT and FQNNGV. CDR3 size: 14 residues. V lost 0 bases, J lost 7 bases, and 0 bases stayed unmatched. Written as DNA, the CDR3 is TGTGCCAGCAGCTTAGAACTAGCGGGGAACATTCAGTACTTC. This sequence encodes CASSLELAGNIQYF.

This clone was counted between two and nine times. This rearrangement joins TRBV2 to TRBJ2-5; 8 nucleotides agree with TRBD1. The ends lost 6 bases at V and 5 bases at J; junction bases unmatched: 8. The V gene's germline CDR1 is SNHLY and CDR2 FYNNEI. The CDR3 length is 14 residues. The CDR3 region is CASSRGPLGETQYF. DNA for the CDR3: TGTGCCAGCAGCAGGGGGCCCCTAGGGGAGACCCAGTACTTC.

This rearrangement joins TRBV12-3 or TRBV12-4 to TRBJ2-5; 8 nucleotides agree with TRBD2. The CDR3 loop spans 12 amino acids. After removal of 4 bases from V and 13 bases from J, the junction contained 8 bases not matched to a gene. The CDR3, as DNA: TGTGCCAGCAGTTCCTCGACTAGCGAAACGTACTTC. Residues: CASSSSTSETYF.

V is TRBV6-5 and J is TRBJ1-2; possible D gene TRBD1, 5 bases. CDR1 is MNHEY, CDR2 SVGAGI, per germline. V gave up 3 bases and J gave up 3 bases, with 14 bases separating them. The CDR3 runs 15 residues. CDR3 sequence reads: CASSYLAGKDYGYTF. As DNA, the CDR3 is TGTGCCAGCAGTTATCTCGCAGGGAAGGACTATGGCTACACCTTC.

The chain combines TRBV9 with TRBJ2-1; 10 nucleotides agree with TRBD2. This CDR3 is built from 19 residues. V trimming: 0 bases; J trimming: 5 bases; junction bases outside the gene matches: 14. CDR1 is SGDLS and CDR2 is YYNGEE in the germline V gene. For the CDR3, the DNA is TGTGCCAGCAGCGTAGAGCCTCCTAGGAAGCGGGGGGGCCACAATGAGCAGTTCTTC. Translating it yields CASSVEPPRKRGGHNEQFF.

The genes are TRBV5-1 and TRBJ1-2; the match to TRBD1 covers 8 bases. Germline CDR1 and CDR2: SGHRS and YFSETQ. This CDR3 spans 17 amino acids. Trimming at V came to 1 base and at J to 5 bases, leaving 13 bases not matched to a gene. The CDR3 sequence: CASSLRSRGRAGYGYTF. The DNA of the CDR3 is TGCGCCAGCAGCTTGCGTTCCAGGGGGCGCGCAGGATATGGCTACACCTTC.

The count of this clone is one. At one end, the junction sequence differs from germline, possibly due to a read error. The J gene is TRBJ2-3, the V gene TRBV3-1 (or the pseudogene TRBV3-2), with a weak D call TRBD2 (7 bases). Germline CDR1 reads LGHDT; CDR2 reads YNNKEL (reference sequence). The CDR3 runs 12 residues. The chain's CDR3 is CASSRVEGGLNF. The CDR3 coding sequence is TGTGCCAGCAGCCGGGTCGAGGGGGGGCTGAATTTT.